The next 2 T cell receptor beta chains were all read from a single sample in a study of T cell clonotyping in hematopoietic cell transplantation. TCRdb's table, derived via immunoSEQ multiplex PCR, lists solely in-frame clones and lacks some. The sample comprises 4,500 to 5,500 clones, approximately 96% of which are singletons, and under 3% rests with the top ten. This material consisted of PBMCs, taken 100 days after allogeneic stem cell transplant. Source of these receptors: a male patient aged 35 to 55 who had an allogeneic stem cell transplant from a related donor, so the T cells may come from the graft donor. Some clones in this sample may be carry-over from other donors' samples.

This chain uses TRBV28 with TRBJ1-2; the D gene is possibly TRBD1 (5 bases). The germline CDR1 and CDR2 sequences are MDHEN and SYDVKM. V lost 3 bases to trimming and J lost 5 bases, with 10 bases between them. This CDR3 has 13 residues. The CDR3 loop reads CASSFDSSYGYTF. CDR3 nucleotide sequence: TGTGCCAGCAGTTTCGACAGTTCTTATGGCTACACCTTC.

The V call is TRBV7-9, the J call TRBJ1-5; 9 bases agree with TRBD1. Losses at the gene ends were 5 bases for V and 5 bases for J; bases not matched to a gene: 4. Germline V CDR1 and CDR2: SEHNR, FQNEAQ (reference sequence). The CDR3 has 14 amino acids. The CDR3 nucleotides are TGTGCCAGCAGCCCCGGGACAGGGCATCAGCCCCAGCATTTT. Translated, it gives CASSPGTGHQPQHF.